Listed below are T cell receptor beta chains from one sample, sequenced in a study of blood T cell repertoires in COVID-19. Measured with immunoSEQ multiplex PCR; TCRdb has only the in-frame clones, and not every one. The sample contains about 130,000 clones, 65% to 90% of which appear only once. The sample comprised peripheral blood. The source of these receptors is a woman older than 75 with acute or convalescent COVID-19. The CDR3 runs from the conserved cysteine through the conserved F or W. The order of the fields is CDR3 DNA, CDR3 protein, clone size, J gene, V gene, D gene. The D gene is left open where the match is weak. Size values are once, few and many counts, or a class for expanded clones, and some rows have none.

TGCGCCAGCAGCTTAGCAGGGGGAGGCCAGCCCCAGCATTTT CASSLAGGGQPQHF NA TRBJ1-5 TRBV5-1 TRBD1
TGTGCTAGTGGTCCCGGACAGGGGCTGAACACTGAAGCTTTCTTT CASGPGQGLNTEAFF NA TRBJ1-1 TRBV12-5 TRBD1
TGTGCCATCAGTGAGCAGGTGAACACTGAAGCTTTCTTT CAISEQVNTEAFF NA TRBJ1-1 TRBV10-3 NA
TGTGCCAGCTCGGAGGGGGCGGGAAACTATGGCTACACCTTC CASSEGAGNYGYTF few TRBJ1-2 TRBV14 TRBD1
TGCAGCGTTGTTCGCAGGGGAGCAGATACGCAGTATTTT CSVVRRGADTQYF NA TRBJ2-3 TRBV29-1 NA
TGTGCCAGCAGTTACTCACGAGGAAACATTCAGTACTTC CASSYSRGNIQYF once TRBJ2-4 TRBV6-5 NA
TGTGCCAGCAGTTATACCATGAGGACTGAAGCTTTCTTT CASSYTMRTEAFF NA TRBJ1-1 TRBV2 NA
TGTGCCAGCAGCGTAGCTGCTACGATAACCGCGACCCAGTACTTC CASSVAATITATQYF NA TRBJ2-5 TRBV9 NA
TGTGCCAGCAGCTTACAGGCATCTGGAAACACCATATATTTT CASSLQASGNTIYF NA TRBJ1-3 TRBV7-8 NA
TGTGCCACCAGCAGAGATCCGGGGAAGAATCAGCCCCAGCATTTT CATSRDPGKNQPQHF NA TRBJ1-5 TRBV15 NA
TGTGCCAGCCGGAGGGAGACCCAGTACTTC CASRRETQYF NA TRBJ2-5 TRBV2 NA
TGTGCCAGCAGCTCTTCCAGGCGGGGTCTGGGAGATACGCAGTATTTT CASSSSRRGLGDTQYF NA TRBJ2-3 TRBV13 NA
TGTGCCAGCAGTGGACAGAGCTATCAGCCCCAGCATTTT CASSGQSYQPQHF NA TRBJ1-5 TRBV12-3/TRBV12-4 NA
TGCGCCAGCAGCTTAAACACAGGGGGCGCAGAGACCCAGTACTTC CASSLNTGGAETQYF NA TRBJ2-5 TRBV5-1 TRBD1
TGCAGCGCAGGACAGGGAAACACCATATATTTT CSAGQGNTIYF NA TRBJ1-3 TRBV20-1 NA
TGCAGCGTTGGGGCAGTCCAAGAGACCCAGTACTTC CSVGAVQETQYF NA TRBJ2-5 TRBV29-1 NA
TGTGCCAGCAGCTTACAACAGGGACCTAAAGAGACCCAGTACTTC CASSLQQGPKETQYF NA TRBJ2-5 TRBV5-6 NA
TGTGCCAGCAGTTTATATCAGGACATCAACTATGGCTACACCTTC CASSLYQDINYGYTF few TRBJ1-2 TRBV27 NA
TGTGCCAGCAGCTTAGGGACAAGCAATGAAAAACTGTTTTTT CASSLGTSNEKLFF once TRBJ1-4 TRBV7-9 NA
TGTGCCATCAGTGACACCGGGACTCCATCACGGGGGGGCTATGGCTACACCTTC CAISDTGTPSRGGYGYTF NA TRBJ1-2 TRBV10-3 NA
TGTGCCAGCAGATTACAGGGGGCGGTTGAAGCTTTCTTT CASRLQGAVEAFF once TRBJ1-1 TRBV2 TRBD1
TGTGCCAGTAGTATAGGTACCCGGGGGGATATGGAGCCCCAGCATTTT CASSIGTRGDMEPQHF NA TRBJ1-5 TRBV19 NA
TGTGCCAGTACCAACACAGACCAAGAGACCCAGTACTTC CASTNTDQETQYF NA TRBJ2-5 TRBV6-5 NA
TGTGCCAGCAGCATAATAGGGACAGGGGTGGGAATTGAAGCTTTCTTT CASSIIGTGVGIEAFF NA TRBJ1-1 TRBV7-3 TRBD1
TGCAGTGCTAGGCGACACGCTGAAGCTTTCTTT CSARRHAEAFF NA TRBJ1-1 TRBV20-1 NA
TGTGCCAGCAGCCCCCTCGGCAGGATGAACACTGAAGCTTTCTTT CASSPLGRMNTEAFF NA TRBJ1-1 TRBV6-5 NA
TGTGCCAGCAGTTTATTGAGGCGGACTAATGAAAAACTGTTTTTT CASSLLRRTNEKLFF NA TRBJ1-4 TRBV27 NA
TGTGCCAGCAGATTTCGGGTGAATAATGAAAAACTGTTTTTT CASRFRVNNEKLFF NA TRBJ1-4 TRBV6-5 NA
TGTGCCAGCTCCCCTCCCGAGGGCACCGGGGAGCTGTTTTTT CASSPPEGTGELFF few TRBJ2-2 TRBV18 NA
TGTGCCAGCAGTCCTCGAGGGGACAGCCGATACACTGAAGCTTTCTTT CASSPRGDSRYTEAFF NA TRBJ1-1 TRBV28 TRBD1
TGCGCCAGCAGCCAGGGGGGACTTCTTAACTATGGCTACACCTTC CASSQGGLLNYGYTF NA TRBJ1-2 TRBV4-3 NA
TGTGCCAGCAGCTTAGGGACAGCCAGTAGCTATGGCTACACCTTC CASSLGTASSYGYTF few TRBJ1-2 TRBV7-8 NA
TGTGCCAGCAGCCTCTTGGGCTCGAACACTGAAGCTTTCTTT CASSLLGSNTEAFF NA TRBJ1-1 TRBV13 NA
TGTGCCAGCAGCTCGTTCGCGGGGAACACTGAAGCTTTCTTT CASSSFAGNTEAFF NA TRBJ1-1 TRBV7-9 NA
TGTGCCAGTAGTGGGACTGGGATGGTTCAGCCCCAGCATTTT CASSGTGMVQPQHF NA TRBJ1-5 TRBV19 NA
TGCGCCAGCAGCTTCTCAGCGGGGGGGCCCGGGGAGCTGTTTTTT CASSFSAGGPGELFF NA TRBJ2-2 TRBV5-1 TRBD2
TGTGCCAGCAGTTACTATCCCGGACAGGGTCCTTATGGCTACACCTTC CASSYYPGQGPYGYTF NA TRBJ1-2 TRBV6-2/TRBV6-3 TRBD1
TGCGCCAGCAGCCGAACAGGCGAGCTTGGGGGCTACACCTTC CASSRTGELGGYTF NA TRBJ1-2 TRBV5-1 NA
TGTGCCAGCAGCCTTGGGACAGGGGATGGCTACACCTTC CASSLGTGDGYTF NA TRBJ1-2 TRBV4-2 TRBD1
TGTGCCAGTAGTTGGGCCGGACAGGGGGGACGCGGCTACACCTTC CASSWAGQGGRGYTF NA TRBJ1-2 TRBV19 TRBD1
TGTGCCAGTAGTATTGGACAGGGGACAGATACGCAGTATTTT CASSIGQGTDTQYF NA TRBJ2-3 TRBV19 TRBD1
TGCGCCAGCAGCCAAGATGGGACGGGGGATTCACCCCTCCACTTT CASSQDGTGDSPLHF few TRBJ1-6 TRBV4-3 NA
TGTGCCAGCAGTAAACAGGGGATCGGGAATCAGCCCCAGCATTTT CASSKQGIGNQPQHF NA TRBJ1-5 TRBV6-5 TRBD1
TGCGCCAGCAGCCAAGATTCTGTGACAGGAGCTTATGGCTACACCTTC CASSQDSVTGAYGYTF NA TRBJ1-2 TRBV4-3 NA
TGTGCCAGCAGTACCTACAGGGGCCGGAACACTGAAGCTTTCTTT CASSTYRGRNTEAFF NA TRBJ1-1 TRBV28 TRBD1
TGTGCCAGCAGCCCCCGGGAGGCTTACAGGGAGCAGTTCTTC CASSPREAYREQFF NA TRBJ2-1 TRBV11-3 TRBD2
TGTGCCAGCAGTGCCCAGGCAGGGATGGGAAATCAGCCCCAGCATTTT CASSAQAGMGNQPQHF NA TRBJ1-5 TRBV28 NA
TGTGCCAGCAGCCATAACCCGGGACACCGGTATGAAAAACTGTTTTTT CASSHNPGHRYEKLFF NA TRBJ1-4 TRBV7-2 NA
TGTGCCAGTAGCTCGGACAGGGGTTCGTCCAACTATGGCTACACCTTC CASSSDRGSSNYGYTF NA TRBJ1-2 TRBV19 TRBD1
TGTGCCAGCAGTGAATCACATCAGGGGGCTGTCTCACCCCTCCACTTT CASSESHQGAVSPLHF NA TRBJ1-6 TRBV25-1 TRBD1
TGTGCCAGCAGGCTACAGGGTAATCAGCCCCAGCATTTT CASRLQGNQPQHF NA TRBJ1-5 TRBV6-5 NA
TGTGCCAGCGGGACAGGGTACACTGAAGCTTTCTTT CASGTGYTEAFF NA TRBJ1-1 TRBV28 TRBD1
TGTGCCAGCAGCCTTCTCGACAGTGATTATTCACCCCTCCACTTT CASSLLDSDYSPLHF NA TRBJ1-6 TRBV28 NA
TGTGCCAGCAGCTTAGAACCCTATAGCAATCAGCCCCAGCATTTT CASSLEPYSNQPQHF NA TRBJ1-5 TRBV7-6 NA